These 32 T cell receptor beta chains were sequenced from one sample in a study of T cells after yellow fever vaccination. TCRdb re-called the 5' RACE reads through MiXCR, storing one row per CDR3 protein. The table shows over 300,000 distinct CDR3 sequences, with about 4% occurring only once. The input for sequencing was PBMCs, taken 5 days after the yellow fever booster vaccination. These receptors all stem from a man between 18 and 35 years old who received the YFV17D yellow fever vaccine.

This clonotype occurred a few times. CDR3 loop: CASSYRGESNQPQHF. The CDR3 DNA sequence: TGTGCCAGCAGTTACAGGGGGGAGAGCAATCAGCCCCAGCATTTT. V gene TRBV6-6 combines with J gene TRBJ1-5, with a possible D match to TRBD1 (6 bases). From germline, CDR1 is MNHNY and CDR2 SVGAGI (reference sequence). Trimming left V 2 bases short and J 1 base short, with 9 bases between. The CDR3 spans 15 residues.

The chain recombines TRBV11-2 with TRBJ2-7; D unclear. V was cut by 4 bases and J by 0 bases, with 7 bases left in between. CDR1 is SGHAT, CDR2 FQNNGV, per germline. The CDR3 runs to 13 residues. The CDR3 reads CASSSLRSYEQYF. For the CDR3, the DNA is TGTGCCAGCAGCTCTCTTCGCTCCTACGAGCAGTACTTC.

This clonotype was observed a handful of times. This chain uses TRBV5-1 with TRBJ2-1; 9 bases fit TRBD2. Germline loops: CDR1 SGHRS, CDR2 YFSETQ. V lost 2 bases, J lost 4 bases, and 10 bases stayed unmatched. The CDR3 covers 17 residues. The DNA for the CDR3 is TGCGCCAGCAGCTTTGTTTGGCTAGCGGGGCGATACAATGAGCAGTTCTTC. Residues: CASSFVWLAGRYNEQFF.

This clonotype has a handful of counts. CDR3 coding DNA: TGTGCCAGCAGTCTTAGCGGGGGACCCTCCTACAATGAGCAGTTCTTC. Its translation: CASSLSGGPSYNEQFF. The chain couples TRBV12-3 or TRBV12-4 to TRBJ2-1, with TRBD2 matching 9 bases. V was clipped by 5 bases and J by 0 bases; unmatched bases: 5. This CDR3 has 16 residues.

V is TRBV5-6 and J is TRBJ1-6, with D possibly matching TRBD1 (5 bases). The ends were cut back, 1 base at V and 3 bases at J, with 11 bases in the middle. Per germline, CDR1 SGHDT and CDR2 YYEEEE. CDR3 length equals 16 residues. The CDR3 protein is CASSLRRRGYNSPLHF. The CDR3 DNA is TGTGCCAGCAGCTTGAGGCGAAGGGGCTATAATTCACCCCTCCACTTT.

This clonotype has just a few counts. The chain uses TRBV5-1 and TRBJ2-1; TRBD2 matches at 12 bases. This CDR3 region has 17 residues. Germline CDR1 and CDR2: SGHRS and YFSETQ. The ends lost 6 bases at V and 0 bases at J; junction bases unmatched: 7. CDR3 DNA sequence: TGCGCCAGCATGGGTTCTAGCGGGGGGGTCTCCTACAATGAGCAGTTCTTC. Translating gives CASMGSSGGVSYNEQFF.

This chain uses TRBV7-9 with TRBJ1-1; D gene unclear. V was pared by 3 bases and J by 0 bases, with 14 bases between. The CDR3 contains 16 residues. CDR1 SEHNR and CDR2 FQNEAQ come from the germline V gene (reference sequence). CDR3 nucleotide sequence: TGTGCCAGCAGCTTCCCGGACGGAAACATGAACACTGAAGCTTTCTTT. It codes for CASSFPDGNMNTEAFF.

This clonotype was observed at least ten times. The rearrangement uses TRBV10-2 and TRBJ2-7; D remains ambiguous. This CDR3 contains 11 residues. Germline assignment: CDR1 WSHSY and CDR2 SAAADI. V was shortened by 2 bases and J by 5 bases, with 4 bases between the two germline ends. The CDR3: CASSETDEQYF. Here the CDR3 DNA reads TGCGCCAGCAGTGAGACCGACGAGCAGTACTTC.

This clonotype has only a few counts. The V and J genes are TRBV2 and TRBJ2-4, with 7 bases matching TRBD1. V shed 8 bases and J 6 bases; nucleotides not matched to a gene: 10. CDR1 is SNHLY, CDR2 FYNNEI, per germline. The CDR3 is 14 residues long. The CDR3 loop is CASLQGVLGNIQYF. In DNA form, the CDR3 reads TGTGCCAGCCTCCAGGGGGTGTTGGGAAACATTCAGTACTTC.

In its sample, this clonotype was seen a few times. The V and J genes are TRBV9 and TRBJ1-4; possible D gene TRBD1, 6 bases. The CDR3 spans 17 residues. With 0 bases removed from V and 5 bases from J, the gap between germline ends came to 17 bases. Germline CDR1 reads SGDLS; CDR2 reads YYNGEE. The CDR3 DNA sequence: TGTGCCAGCAGCGTAGGAGGCGGGGGCAGGACGAATGAAAAACTGTTTTTT. Its translation is CASSVGGGGRTNEKLFF. Supplemented by reference TRBV9 and TRBJ1-4, the full variable domain reads DSGVTQTPKHLITATGQRVTLRCSPRSGDLSVYWYQQSLDQGLQFLIQYYNGEERAKGNILERFSAQQFPDLHSELNLSSLELGDSALYFCASSVGGGGRTNEKLFFGSGTQLSVL.

This clonotype was recorded at least ten times. This chain joins TRBV6-2 or TRBV6-3 and TRBJ2-5; TRBD1 might be the D (5 bases). The CDR3 extends over 13 amino acids. CDR1 is MNHEY, CDR2 SVGEGT, per germline. Trimming removed 9 bases from V and 10 bases from J, with 21 bases in between. The CDR3 DNA reads as TGTGCCAGTACAGGCCCCTTCGAGCGATTCCAGTACTTC. Translating it yields CASTGPFERFQYF.

In the case of this clonotype: A junction boundary mismatches the germline segment, possibly from a read error. The chain couples TRBV5-4 to TRBJ2-5; the D gene is possibly TRBD1 (7 bases). Germline lookup yields CDR1 SGHNT and CDR2 YYREEE (reference sequence). The CDR3 has 13 amino acids. For the CDR3, the DNA is TGTGCCAGCAGCGGCGGGACAGCGACTTTCCGGGACTTC. Translating it yields CASSGGTATFRDF.

This clonotype was recorded many times. The chain couples TRBV6-2 or TRBV6-3 to TRBJ2-1, with 11 bases matching TRBD2. CDR3 length equals 15 residues. V shed 7 bases, J shed 7 bases, and the junction held 9 bases outside the gene matches. Per the germline V gene, CDR1 is MNHEY and CDR2 is SVGEGT. CDR3 region: CASTGVASGGNEQFF. As DNA, the CDR3 is TGTGCCAGCACCGGCGTGGCTAGCGGGGGGAATGAGCAGTTCTTC.

This clonotype was detected many times. The rearrangement uses TRBV20-1 and TRBJ2-7, with 10 nucleotides matching TRBD1. The CDR3 is 18 amino acids. Trimming took 3 bases from V and 3 from J; bases not matched to a gene: 17. Germline V gene sequence: CDR1 DFQATT, CDR2 SNEGSKA (reference sequence). The CDR3 reads CSARAGQGTDTPFYEQYF. The CDR3 DNA reads TGCAGTGCTAGGGCGGGACAGGGGACCGATACACCTTTCTACGAGCAGTACTTC.

The chain is built from TRBV6-2 or TRBV6-3 and TRBJ1-5; D ambiguous. The CDR3 runs 15 residues. Germline loops: CDR1 MNHEY, CDR2 SVGEGT. V shed 2 bases and J shed 1 base, with 9 bases lying between them. Here the CDR3 reads CASSYLRGSNQPQHF. CDR3 DNA: TGTGCCAGCAGTTACCTACGCGGGAGCAATCAGCCCCAGCATTTT.

Ten or more counts support this clonotype. This chain joins TRBV20-1 and TRBJ2-6; possibly TRBD1 or TRBD2 for D (5 bases each). The ends were cut back, 0 bases at V and 2 bases at J, with 8 bases in the middle. From germline, CDR1 is DFQATT and CDR2 SNEGSKA (reference sequence). This CDR3 has 15 amino acids. DNA of the CDR3: TGCAGTGCTAGAGATTTGGGGGCTGGGGCCAACGTCCTGACTTTC. Translated, it gives CSARDLGAGANVLTF.

This rearrangement joins TRBV30 to TRBJ1-6, with 9 bases fitting TRBD1. V was clipped by 1 base and J by 6 bases; unmatched bases: 1. CDR3 length: 14 amino acids. Germline V gene data show CDR1 as GTSNPN and CDR2 as SVGIG (reference sequence). The CDR3 sequence: CAWSAGQGNSPLHF. The CDR3 nucleotides read TGTGCCTGGAGTGCGGGACAGGGTAATTCACCCCTCCACTTT.

The gene calls are TRBV12-3 or TRBV12-4 and TRBJ2-2; the D is unclear. This CDR3 has 15 amino acids. Trimming removed 7 bases from V and 1 base from J, with 13 bases in between. CDR3: CASNQGSRNTGELFF. CDR3 sequence (DNA): TGTGCCAGCAACCAAGGAAGTCGGAACACCGGGGAGCTGTTTTTT.

The chain joins TRBV9 to TRBJ2-1; 10 bases are shared with TRBD2. The CDR3 has 16 residues. With 4 bases clipped from V and 4 bases from J, the junction kept 8 bases outside the gene matches. Germline assignment: CDR1 SGDLS and CDR2 YYNGEE. The CDR3 bases are TGTGCCAGCAGCCCACTACTAGCGGGGATTTACAATGAGCAGTTCTTC. Protein product: CASSPLLAGIYNEQFF.

Ten or more counts support this clonotype. The V gene is TRBV7-2, the J gene TRBJ2-4; TRBD1 aligns across 10 bases. Germline CDR1 and CDR2: SGHTA and FQGNSA. The trim removed 3 bases at V and 10 bases at J, leaving 3 bases unmatched. The length of the CDR3 is 13 residues. CDR3: CASSFTGQGIQYF. The CDR3 nucleotides are TGTGCCAGCAGCTTTACGGGACAGGGGATTCAGTACTTC. The whole variable domain, filled in from reference TRBV7-2 and TRBJ2-4, reads GAGVSQSPSNKVTEKGKDVELRCDPISGHTALYWYRQSLGQGLEFLIYFQGNSAPDKSGLPSDRFSAERTGGSVSTLTIQRTQQEDSAVYLCASSFTGQGIQYFGAGTRLSVL.

The sample holds a few counts of this clonotype. The CDR3 spells CASSQVFGSGANVLTF. The CDR3, as DNA: TGTGCCAGCAGCCAAGTATTCGGCTCTGGGGCCAACGTCCTGACTTTC. The chain links TRBV3-1 to TRBJ2-6; D remains unclear. The germline V gene has CDR1 LGHDT and CDR2 YNNKEL (reference sequence). This CDR3 has 16 amino acids. V gave up 1 base and J gave up 0 bases, with 7 bases separating them. The full variable domain, its missing parts supplied by reference TRBV3-1 and TRBJ2-6, is DTAVSQTPKYLVTQMGNDKSIKCEQNLGHDTMYWYKQDSKKFLKIMFSYNNKELIINETVPNRFSPKSPDKAHLNLHINSLELGDSAVYFCASSQVFGSGANVLTFGAGSRLTVL.

This clonotype has only a few counts. V and J are TRBV29-1 and TRBJ1-2, with unresolved D. The CDR3 is 15 residues long. CDR1 and CDR2 (germline): SQVTM, ANQGSEA. Deletions cut 0 bases from V and 4 bases from J, with 15 bases between. CDR3 sequence: CSVEESASSSYGYTF. DNA of the CDR3: TGCAGCGTTGAAGAATCGGCCAGCTCTAGCTATGGCTACACCTTC.

This clonotype was picked up many times. This rearrangement joins TRBV4-3 to TRBJ2-7; the D is unclear. V lost 0 bases and J 2 bases, leaving 14 bases between the germline ends. There are 16 residues in the CDR3. Germline lookup yields CDR1 LGHNA and CDR2 YSLEER. The DNA for the CDR3 is TGCGCCAGCAGCCAAGATGCCTCCGGGTATACCTACGAGCAGTACTTC. Its protein product is CASSQDASGYTYEQYF.

The rearrangement links TRBV6-5 to TRBJ1-2; D gene unclear. Deletions cut 0 bases from V and 4 bases from J, with 6 bases between. Germline lookup yields CDR1 MNHEY and CDR2 SVGAGI. The CDR3 is made up of 13 amino acids. The CDR3 protein is CASSYSKAYGYTF. The CDR3 nucleotides are TGTGCCAGCAGTTACTCCAAAGCCTATGGCTACACCTTC.

This clonotype was seen only a few times. V is TRBV10-3 and J is TRBJ1-2; 12 nucleotides agree with TRBD1. J was trimmed by 6 bases and V by 10 bases; bases with no gene match: 9. The germline V gene has CDR1 ENHRY and CDR2 SYGVKD. This CDR3 spans 14 amino acids. In DNA form, the CDR3 reads TGTGCCACGGTTCCGGGACAGGGGGCGCATGGCTACACCTTC. Translating it yields CATVPGQGAHGYTF.

This clonotype was picked up many times. The chain combines TRBV7-2 with TRBJ1-2; weak D call: TRBD1 (5 bases). Germline loops: CDR1 SGHTA, CDR2 FQGNSA. The V end lost 1 base, the J end lost 5 bases, and 14 bases lay between the germline ends. The length of the CDR3 is 15 residues. The CDR3 sequence is CASSLEGRAAYGYTF. The CDR3 DNA reads TGTGCCAGCAGCTTAGAAGGCAGGGCCGCTTATGGCTACACCTTC.

This clonotype came up many times. The J gene is TRBJ1-1, the V gene TRBV4-1; D is unresolved. The V gene's germline CDR1 is MGHRA and CDR2 YSYEKL. CDR3 length equals 15 residues. Trimming shortened V by 5 bases and J by 3 bases, and 16 bases separated the two germline ends. The CDR3 loop is CASSGVGRSYTEAFF. The CDR3 DNA reads as TGCGCCAGCAGCGGGGTAGGTAGGTCATACACTGAAGCTTTCTTT.

This clonotype was observed a handful of times. The chain has TRBV7-3 and TRBJ1-6; maybe TRBD1 (5 bases). Germline loops: CDR1 SGHTA, CDR2 FQGTGA. With 1 base removed from V and 2 bases from J, the gap between germline ends came to 9 bases. The CDR3 has 16 amino acids. CDR3 nucleotides: TGTGCCAGCAGCTTAAGACAGCCAGCCTATAATTCACCCCTCCACTTT. It yields the protein CASSLRQPAYNSPLHF.

CDR3: CASRALATDTQYF. The CDR3, as DNA: TGTGCCAGCAGAGCCCTAGCGACAGATACGCAGTATTTT. The chain has TRBV12-3 or TRBV12-4 and TRBJ2-3; D might be TRBD2 (6 bases). This CDR3 comprises 13 residues. The germline V and J ends were trimmed by 6 bases and 3 bases, with 10 bases remaining between them.

This clonotype turned up a few times. CDR3 region: CASVTGFLGGYTF. The CDR3 DNA follows: TGTGCCAGCGTAACGGGATTCTTGGGTGGCTACACCTTC. The rearrangement uses TRBV12-3 or TRBV12-4 and TRBJ1-2, with no clear D. V lost 8 bases, J lost 7 bases, and 17 bases lay in between. This CDR3 spans 13 amino acids.

There are a few counts of this clonotype. The genes are TRBV9 and TRBJ1-1; perhaps TRBD1 as D (5 bases). V shed 0 bases and J shed 4 bases, with 10 bases lying between them. Germline CDR1 is SGDLS and CDR2 is YYNGEE. The CDR3 contains 14 residues. The CDR3 DNA is TGTGCCAGCAGCGTAGTCGGGGGGAGCACTGAAGCTTTCTTT. Encoded protein: CASSVVGGSTEAFF.

The V gene is TRBV20-1, the J gene TRBJ1-1, with 7 bases identical to TRBD1. Germline CDR1 and CDR2: DFQATT and SNEGSKA (reference sequence). The CDR3 spans 13 residues. The ends lost 7 bases at V and 10 bases at J; junction bases unmatched: 15. DNA for the CDR3: TGCAGTGTTAGGGCGGGGGACAGCTATGGAGCTTTCTTT. As protein: CSVRAGDSYGAFF.